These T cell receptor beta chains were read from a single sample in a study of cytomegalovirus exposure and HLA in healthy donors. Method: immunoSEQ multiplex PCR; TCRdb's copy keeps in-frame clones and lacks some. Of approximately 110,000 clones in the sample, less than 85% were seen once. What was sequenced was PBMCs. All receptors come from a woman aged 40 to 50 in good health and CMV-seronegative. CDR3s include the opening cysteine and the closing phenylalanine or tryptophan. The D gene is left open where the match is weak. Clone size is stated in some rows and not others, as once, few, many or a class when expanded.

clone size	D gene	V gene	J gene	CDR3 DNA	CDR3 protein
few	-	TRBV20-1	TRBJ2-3	TGCAGAGCGGCAGTTTCAGATACGCAGTATTTT	CRAAVSDTQYF
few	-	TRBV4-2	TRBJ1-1	TGTGCCAGCAGCGGACGGGGTGGGCAGGCCCCGGGGGCTTTCTTT	CASSGRGGQAPGAFF
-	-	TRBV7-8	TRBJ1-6	TGTGCCAGCAGCCCGGAGACCCATAATTCACCCCTCCACTTT	CASSPETHNSPLHF
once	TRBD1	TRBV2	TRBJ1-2	TGTGCCAGTTCGACAGGGGATGCGGTTTCCTATGGCTACACCTTC	CASSTGDAVSYGYTF
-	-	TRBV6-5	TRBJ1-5	TGTGCCAGCAGTCGGACAAGAAATAGCAATCAGCCCCAGCATTTT	CASSRTRNSNQPQHF
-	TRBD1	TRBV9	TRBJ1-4	TGTGCCAGCAGCGTAGCAGGGACAGTGACTGAAAAACTGTTTTTT	CASSVAGTVTEKLFF
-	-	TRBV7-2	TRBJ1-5	TGTGCCAGCACCGGGGTGATCAATCAGCCCCAGCATTTT	CASTGVINQPQHF
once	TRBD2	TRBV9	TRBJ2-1	TGTGCCAGCAGCACCGGGGGGAGGGCCAATGAGCAGTTCTTC	CASSTGGRANEQFF
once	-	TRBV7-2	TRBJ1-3	TGTGCCAGCAGCTTAAACCAGGGAGGTGGAAACACCATATATTTT	CASSLNQGGGNTIYF
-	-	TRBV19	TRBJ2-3	TGTGCCAGTAGTATAGACCGCAGCGGCGCAGATACGCAGTATTTT	CASSIDRSGADTQYF
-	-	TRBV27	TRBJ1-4	TGTGCCAGCAGTTTATCGCGGACAGCAACTAATGAAAAACTGTTTTTT	CASSLSRTATNEKLFF
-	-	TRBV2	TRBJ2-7	TGTGCCAGCCTGGAGGGGTACGAGCAGTACTTC	CASLEGYEQYF
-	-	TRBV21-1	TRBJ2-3	TGTGCCAGCAGCAAAGTGGTCCGGGACTGCACAGATACGCAGTATTTT	CASSKVVRDCTDTQYF
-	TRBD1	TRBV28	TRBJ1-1	TGTGCCAGCAGTTTGATAACAGGGGCGGTGAACACTGAAGCTTTCTTT	CASSLITGAVNTEAFF
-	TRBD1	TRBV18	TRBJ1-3	TGTGCCAGCTCATCGCGGGGACAGGGGACTGGAAACACCATATATTTT	CASSSRGQGTGNTIYF
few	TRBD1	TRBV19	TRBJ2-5	TGTGCCAGTAGTATAGGCGACAGGGGGTATCAAGAGACCCAGTACTTC	CASSIGDRGYQETQYF
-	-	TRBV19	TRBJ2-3	TGTGCCAGTAGTATTGTTCTCGCAGATACAGATACGCAGTATTTT	CASSIVLADTDTQYF